This note documents a single T cell receptor (beta chain) sequence. This record comes from a study of blood T cell repertoires in COVID-19. From germline, CDR1 is MDHEN and CDR2 SYDVKM. V shed 10 bases and J shed 3 bases, with 21 bases lying between them. The CDR3 is 15 amino acids. Methods used by the authors: Reference gene primer amplification yielded estimated nucleated cell counts. Assay used: immunoSEQ multiplex PCR; TCRdb lists only in-frame clones, some missing. The V and J calls and clone size were taken over from that table, and D and trimming were inferred from the DNA. The profile shows under 85,000 clones, 84% of them singletons.

Specimen: peripheral blood. The V and J genes are TRBV28 and TRBJ1-1; a weak D match, TRBD1 (5 bases). The TCR was taken from a man over 45 with acute or convalescent COVID-19. The CDR3 protein is CANAKVGGRDTEAFF. The CDR3 coding sequence is TGTGCCAACGCGAAAGTCGGGGGTCGGGACACTGAAGCTTTCTTT.